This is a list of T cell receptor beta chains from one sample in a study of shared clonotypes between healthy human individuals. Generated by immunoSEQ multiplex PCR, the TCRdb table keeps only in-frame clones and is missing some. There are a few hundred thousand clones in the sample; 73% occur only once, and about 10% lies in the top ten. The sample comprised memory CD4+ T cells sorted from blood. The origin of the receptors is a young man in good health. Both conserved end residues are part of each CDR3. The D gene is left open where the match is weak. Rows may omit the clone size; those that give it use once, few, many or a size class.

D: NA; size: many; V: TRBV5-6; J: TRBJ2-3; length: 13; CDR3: CATATRVTDTQYF; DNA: TGTGCCACCGCGACTCGAGTCACAGATACGCAGTATTTT
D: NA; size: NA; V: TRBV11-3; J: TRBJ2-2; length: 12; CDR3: CASSFGLGELFF; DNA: TGTGCCAGCAGCTTCGGGTTGGGGGAGCTGTTTTTT
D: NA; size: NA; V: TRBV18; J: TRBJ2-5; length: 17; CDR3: CASSSTLAATTKETQYF; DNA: TGTGCCAGCTCATCCACCCTTGCAGCTACTACAAAAGAGACCCAGTACTTC
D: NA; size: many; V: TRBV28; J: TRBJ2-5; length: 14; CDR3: CASSFRQTQETQYF; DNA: TGTGCCAGCAGTTTCCGACAGACTCAAGAGACCCAGTACTTC
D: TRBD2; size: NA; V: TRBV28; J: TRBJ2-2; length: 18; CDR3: CASSFPGTSGSTSGELFF; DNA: TGTGCCAGCAGTTTCCCTGGGACTAGCGGGAGTACCTCAGGGGAGCTGTTTTTT
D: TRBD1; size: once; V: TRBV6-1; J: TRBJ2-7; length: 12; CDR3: CASSDDRASRYF; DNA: TGTGCCAGCAGTGATGACAGGGCCTCGCGGTACTTC
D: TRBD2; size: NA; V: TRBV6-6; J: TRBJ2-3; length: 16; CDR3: CASSYALAGSTDTQYF; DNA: TGTGCCAGCAGTTACGCTCTAGCGGGTAGCACAGATACGCAGTATTTT
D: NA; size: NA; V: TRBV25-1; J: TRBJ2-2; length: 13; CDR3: CASSEVRVGELFF; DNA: TGTGCCAGCAGTGAAGTTCGGGTCGGGGAGCTGTTTTTT
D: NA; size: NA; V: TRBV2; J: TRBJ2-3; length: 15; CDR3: CASGKLALSTDTQYF; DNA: TGTGCCAGCGGGAAGTTAGCACTTAGCACAGATACGCAGTATTTT
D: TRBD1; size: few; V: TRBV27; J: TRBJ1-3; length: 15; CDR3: CASRETGYGGNTIYF; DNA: TGTGCCAGCAGAGAGACAGGGTACGGTGGAAACACCATATATTTT
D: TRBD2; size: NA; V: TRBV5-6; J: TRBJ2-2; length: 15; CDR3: CASSLLAGGSGELFF; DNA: TGTGCCAGCAGCCTACTAGCGGGAGGATCCGGGGAGCTGTTTTTT
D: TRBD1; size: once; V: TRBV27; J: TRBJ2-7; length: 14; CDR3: CASSLKQGAYEQYF; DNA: TGTGCCAGCAGTTTAAAACAGGGGGCCTACGAGCAGTACTTC
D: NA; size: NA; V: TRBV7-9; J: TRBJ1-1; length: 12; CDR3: CASSPRAAEAFF; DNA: TGTGCCAGCAGCCCCCGGGCCGCAGAAGCTTTCTTT
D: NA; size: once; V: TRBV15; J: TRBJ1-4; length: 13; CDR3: CATSSRTTKKLFF; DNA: TGTGCCACCAGCAGCCGTACTACCAAAAAACTGTTTTTT
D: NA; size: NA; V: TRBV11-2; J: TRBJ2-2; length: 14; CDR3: CASSSQTFTGELFF; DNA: TGTGCCAGCAGCTCCCAGACCTTTACCGGGGAGCTGTTTTTT
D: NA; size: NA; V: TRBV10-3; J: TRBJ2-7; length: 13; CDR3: CAISTTDSYEQYF; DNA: TGTGCCATCAGCACCACGGACAGCTACGAGCAGTACTTC
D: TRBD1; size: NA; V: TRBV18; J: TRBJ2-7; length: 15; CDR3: CASSPPSRGTYEQYF; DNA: TGTGCCAGCTCACCACCGTCCAGGGGGACCTACGAGCAGTACTTC
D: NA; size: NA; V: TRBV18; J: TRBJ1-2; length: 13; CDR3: CASSPGTGRGYTF; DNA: TGTGCCAGCTCACCGGGAACAGGGCGCGGCTACACCTTC
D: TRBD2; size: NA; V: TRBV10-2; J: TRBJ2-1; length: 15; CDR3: CASAGWTSSYNEQFF; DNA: TGCGCCAGCGCTGGGTGGACTAGCAGTTACAATGAGCAGTTCTTC
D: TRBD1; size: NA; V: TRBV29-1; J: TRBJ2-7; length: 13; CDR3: CSVVGQGSYEQYF; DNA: TGCAGCGTTGTGGGACAGGGGTCCTACGAGCAGTACTTC
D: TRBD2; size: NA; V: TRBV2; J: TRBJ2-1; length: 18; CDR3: CATKPGLAGVRSYNEQFF; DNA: TGTGCCACAAAACCGGGACTAGCGGGAGTACGCTCCTACAATGAGCAGTTCTTC
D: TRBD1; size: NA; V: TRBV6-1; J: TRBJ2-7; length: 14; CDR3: CASSEMTGVGEQYF; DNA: TGTGCCAGCAGTGAAATGACAGGGGTCGGCGAGCAGTACTTC
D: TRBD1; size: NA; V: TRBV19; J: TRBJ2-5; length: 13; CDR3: CASSRGHQETQYF; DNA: TGTGCCAGTAGCAGGGGGCACCAAGAGACCCAGTACTTC
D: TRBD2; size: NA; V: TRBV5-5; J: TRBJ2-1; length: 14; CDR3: CASRGTSGHNEQFF; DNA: TGTGCCAGCCGAGGGACTAGCGGCCACAATGAGCAGTTCTTC
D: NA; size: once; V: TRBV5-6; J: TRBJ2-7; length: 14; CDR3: CASSLDGISYEQYF; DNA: TGTGCCAGCAGCTTGGACGGGATTTCCTACGAGCAGTACTTC
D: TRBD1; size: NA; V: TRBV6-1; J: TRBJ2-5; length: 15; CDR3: CASSERDREWETQYF; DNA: TGTGCCAGCAGTGAACGGGACAGGGAGTGGGAGACCCAGTACTTC